The 31 T cell receptor beta chains presented below share a single source sample, sequenced in a study of early T cells in non-severe SARS-CoV-2 infection. In TCRdb, the 5' RACE reads were re-called with MiXCR into one record per CDR3 protein. The table includes 40,000 to 45,000 distinct CDR3 sequences, around 6.3% detected once. The sample consisted of whole blood, taken at baseline. All receptors come from an adult who was a healthcare worker with PCR-confirmed SARS-CoV-2 infection or an uninfected control (not recorded which).

This clonotype was seen ten or more times. The rearrangement links TRBV7-2 to TRBJ2-1, with 9 bases fitting TRBD2. After removal of 0 bases from V and 1 base from J, the junction contained 4 bases not matched to a gene. The CDR3 length is 17 residues. CDR1 is SGHTA, CDR2 FQGNSA, per germline. This CDR3 reads CASSLASRGGSYNEQFF. CDR3 bases: TGTGCCAGCAGCTTAGCCTCGCGGGGGGGGTCCTACAATGAGCAGTTCTTC.

This chain joins TRBV14 and TRBJ2-1; 8 positions match TRBD2. Unmatched junction bases numbered 6, after V lost 1 base and J lost 4 bases. Germline V gene sequence: CDR1 SGHDN, CDR2 FVKESK. The CDR3 sequence is 16 residues long. CDR3: CASSQGKIAGYNEQFF. CDR3 bases: TGTGCCAGCAGCCAAGGGAAGATAGCGGGGTACAATGAGCAGTTCTTC.

This clonotype was observed many times. The rearrangement links TRBV11-2 to TRBJ1-6, with D hard to call. Trimming left V 4 bases short and J 2 bases short, with 6 bases between. This CDR3 has 14 amino acids. Germline V gene data show CDR1 as SGHAT and CDR2 as FQNNGV. In DNA form, the CDR3 reads TGTGCCAGCAGCTCCCCCGCCTATAATTCACCCCTCCACTTT. Its translation is CASSSPAYNSPLHF.

This clonotype was found a few times. The rearrangement uses TRBV4-1 and TRBJ2-5; TRBD2 agrees at 9 bases. Germline assignment: CDR1 MGHRA and CDR2 YSYEKL. With V trimmed by 3 bases and J by 7 bases, 9 bases remained unmatched. This CDR3 has 15 residues. CDR3 protein: CASSHGTSFSGTQYF. CDR3 bases: TGCGCCAGCAGCCATGGGACTAGCTTTTCAGGGACCCAGTACTTC.

The chain is built from TRBV12-3 or TRBV12-4 and TRBJ2-3; D is tentatively TRBD1 or TRBD2 (5 bases each). CDR3 length equals 16 residues. V gave up 6 bases and J gave up 3 bases, with 19 bases separating them. The CDR3 protein is CASRPMGVGDTDTQYF. The CDR3, as DNA: TGTGCCAGCAGGCCAATGGGGGTCGGGGATACAGATACGCAGTATTTT.

The gene calls are TRBV4-3 and TRBJ1-2; the D gene is possibly TRBD1 (6 bases). With 0 bases removed from V and 2 bases from J, the gap between germline ends came to 10 bases. The CDR3 runs to 15 residues. Per the germline V gene, CDR1 is LGHNA and CDR2 is YSLEER. The CDR3 DNA follows: TGCGCCAGCAGCCAAGAGCGGGGGGCGAACTATGGCTACACCTTC. Translating it yields CASSQERGANYGYTF.

This clonotype occurred a few times. The rearrangement links TRBV4-3 to TRBJ2-3; D not certain. Trimming pared 0 bases from V and 3 bases from J, leaving 7 bases between. This CDR3 region has 14 residues. Germline V gene sequence: CDR1 LGHNA, CDR2 YSLEER. The CDR3 here is CASSQDGLTDTQYF. CDR3 coding DNA: TGCGCCAGCAGCCAAGATGGGCTGACAGATACGCAGTATTTT.

This clonotype was observed at least ten times. The chain is built from TRBV7-9 and TRBJ1-1; D gene unclear. Germline V gene lookup returns CDR1 SEHNR and CDR2 FQNEAQ (reference sequence). There are 12 residues in the CDR3. V lost 3 bases, J lost 6 bases, and 8 bases lay in between. CDR3 in amino acids: CASSFSGAEAFF. The CDR3 DNA follows: TGTGCCAGCAGCTTCTCGGGAGCTGAAGCTTTCTTT. Using reference TRBV7-9 and TRBJ1-1 for the parts outside the CDR3, the full variable domain is DTGVSQNPRHKITKRGQNVTFRCDPISEHNRLYWYRQTLGQGPEFLTYFQNEAQLEKSRLLSDRFSAERPKGSFSTLEIQRTEQGDSAMYLCASSFSGAEAFFGQGTRLTVV.

This clonotype was recorded many times. The genes are TRBV30 and TRBJ1-1, with D possibly being TRBD1 (6 bases). The CDR3 has 13 residues. V lost 2 bases to trimming and J lost 5 bases, with 12 bases between them. The germline V gene has CDR1 GTSNPN and CDR2 SVGIG (reference sequence). This CDR3 is CAWSSQGSTEAFF. DNA of the CDR3: TGTGCCTGGAGTTCCCAGGGGTCGACTGAAGCTTTCTTT.

This clonotype has at least ten counts. The chain is built from TRBV7-2 and TRBJ1-6; D gene unclear. Trimming took 3 bases from V and 9 from J, leaving 18 bases between them. Germline V gene sequence: CDR1 SGHTA, CDR2 FQGNSA. This CDR3 spans 16 amino acids. This CDR3 is CASSFTGSKGSSPLHF. As DNA, the CDR3 is TGTGCCAGCAGCTTTACGGGGTCCAAGGGTAGTTCACCCCTCCACTTT.

This clonotype was seen ten or more times. The V and J genes are TRBV2 and TRBJ2-1; TRBD2 is a possible D gene (5 bases). This CDR3 region has 15 residues. V was cut by 8 bases and J by 2 bases, with 16 bases left in between. In germline, CDR1 is SNHLY, CDR2 FYNNEI. This CDR3 reads CASRAEVRTYNEQFF. CDR3 nucleotides: TGTGCCAGCCGAGCGGAAGTACGCACCTACAATGAGCAGTTCTTC.

This clonotype was recorded many times. The rearrangement links TRBV5-7 to TRBJ2-3; no reliable D call. TRBV5-7 falls under the ORF class, with uncertain function. Trimming removed 7 bases from V and 0 bases from J, with 3 bases in between. This CDR3 has 11 residues. The CDR3 nucleotides are TGTGCCAGCGACAGCACAGATACGCAGTATTTT. This translates into CASDSTDTQYF.

There are many counts of this clonotype. CDR3 nucleotide sequence: TGTGCCAGCAGCCTGCAGGGGATGAACACTGAAGCTTTCTTT. It is translated as CASSLQGMNTEAFF. The rearrangement links TRBV5-5 to TRBJ1-1; TRBD1 might be the D (6 bases). Trimming cost V 4 bases and J 0 bases, with 10 bases left between them. The CDR3 spans 14 residues. Germline loops: CDR1 SGHKS, CDR2 YYEKEE (reference sequence).

This clonotype was recorded at least ten times. The genes are TRBV29-1 and TRBJ2-7; D might be TRBD1 (6 bases). CDR3 size: 12 residues. Between the trimmed V and J ends, which lost 2 bases and 2 bases, there was a span of 7 bases. Germline V lookup: CDR1 SQVTM, CDR2 ANQGSEA. In nucleotides, the CDR3 is TGCAGCGTTGAATGGGGGCCCTACGAGCAGTACTTC. The encoded protein is CSVEWGPYEQYF.

The sample holds many counts of this clonotype. A junction end diverges from the germline sequence, so it may reflect a read error. The rearrangement joins TRBV27 to TRBJ1-1; TRBD1 matches at 7 bases. The germline gives CDR1 MNHEY, CDR2 SMNVEV (reference sequence). The CDR3 runs 13 residues. CDR3 sequence: CASRIQGNTEAFF. The CDR3 DNA reads TGTGCCAGCAGGATACAGGGGAACACTGAAGCCTTCTTT.

This clonotype showed up many times. The J gene is TRBJ2-3, the V gene TRBV4-2, with 11 bases fitting TRBD2. Germline V gives CDR1 LGHNA, CDR2 YNFKEQ. Trimming at V came to 0 bases and at J to 1 base, leaving 3 bases not matched to a gene. This CDR3 region has 17 residues. The CDR3 protein is CASSQEPLAGGTDTQYF. Written as DNA, the CDR3 is TGTGCCAGCAGCCAAGAGCCACTAGCGGGGGGCACAGATACGCAGTATTTT.

This clonotype occurred many times. The J gene is TRBJ1-2, the V gene TRBV6-2 or TRBV6-3, with 8 bases identical to TRBD1. Germline V gene data show CDR1 as MNHEY and CDR2 as SVGEGT. J was trimmed by 4 bases and V by 6 bases; bases with no gene match: 7. The length of the CDR3 is 14 residues. CDR3 loop: CASRRTGRTYGYTF. The CDR3 region has the DNA TGTGCCAGCAGGAGGACAGGGCGTACCTATGGCTACACCTTC.

In its sample, this clonotype was seen many times. V usage is TRBV2 and J usage is TRBJ1-1; D might be TRBD1 (5 bases). CDR1 and CDR2 (germline): SNHLY, FYNNEI. This CDR3 is built from 15 residues. The V end was cut by 2 bases, the J end by 0 bases, with 10 bases between. The CDR3 DNA sequence: TGTGCCAGCAGTGAATCGGGGCGGCTGAACACTGAAGCTTTCTTT. Protein product: CASSESGRLNTEAFF.

This clonotype has ten or more counts. The chain carries TRBV6-6 and TRBJ2-7; D uncertain. The CDR3 totals 12 residues. Trimming took off 4 bases at V and 1 base at J, with 5 bases between the two ends. The germline V gene has CDR1 MNHNY and CDR2 SVGAGI (reference sequence). CDR3 in amino acids: CASSSGSYEQYF. The CDR3 DNA follows: TGTGCCAGCAGTTCAGGATCCTACGAGCAGTACTTC.

This clonotype was seen a few times. This rearrangement joins TRBV29-1 to TRBJ2-7; perhaps D is TRBD1 or TRBD2 (5 bases each). CDR3 size: 11 residues. Germline V gives CDR1 SQVTM, CDR2 ANQGSEA. Trimming took 6 bases from V and 2 from J, leaving 8 bases between them. The CDR3 DNA is TGCAGCGTGAGGGACCCCTACGAGCAGTACTTC. Protein: CSVRDPYEQYF.

This clonotype was seen at least ten times. This rearrangement joins TRBV28 to TRBJ2-1, with TRBD1 matching over 9 bases. Per germline, CDR1 MDHEN and CDR2 SYDVKM. V was clipped by 3 bases and J by 3 bases; unmatched bases: 3. The CDR3 contains 15 residues. The CDR3 reads CASSLWTGVYNEQFF. CDR3 nucleotide sequence: TGTGCCAGCAGTTTGTGGACAGGGGTCTACAATGAGCAGTTCTTC.

This clonotype was detected many times. The rearrangement links TRBV20-1 to TRBJ2-3, with unresolved D. The V end lost 3 bases, the J end lost 4 bases, and 14 bases lay between the germline ends. This CDR3 region has 14 residues. Germline V CDR1 and CDR2: DFQATT, SNEGSKA (reference sequence). In DNA form, the CDR3 reads TGCAGTGCTAGGGGTTTTGCCAAATCAGATACGCAGTATTTT. It translates to CSARGFAKSDTQYF.

This rearrangement joins TRBV5-1 to TRBJ2-2; 9 nucleotides agree with TRBD2. Germline CDR1 reads SGHRS; CDR2 reads YFSETQ. The V gene end was trimmed by 6 bases and the J gene end by 1 base; junction bases not matched to a gene: 1. The CDR3 is made up of 14 amino acids. This CDR3 is CASTLAGNTGELFF. The CDR3 DNA sequence: TGCGCCAGCACACTAGCGGGGAACACCGGGGAGCTGTTTTTT.

This clonotype occurred many times. The rearrangement joins TRBV29-1 to TRBJ1-5; D is unresolved. CDR3 size: 12 residues. Germline V gene data show CDR1 as SQVTM and CDR2 as ANQGSEA. The germline V and J ends were trimmed by 4 bases and 5 bases, with 9 bases remaining between them. The DNA for the CDR3 is TGCAGCGTTGGCGGGAGAGATCAGCCCCAGCATTTT. Amino acids: CSVGGRDQPQHF.

The sample holds many counts of this clonotype. This chain uses TRBV18 with TRBJ2-5; no clear D. V dropped 4 bases and J dropped 2 bases, with 8 bases sitting between them. Germline CDR1 KGHSH, CDR2 LQKENI. The CDR3 is made up of 13 amino acids. CDR3: CASSLSKQETQYF. The CDR3 nucleotides are TGTGCCAGCTCACTCAGTAAACAAGAGACCCAGTACTTC.

This clonotype was seen many times. The CDR3 DNA sequence: TGTGCCAGTACCCCTCGCCCCGCAGTGTGGAATACGCAGTATTTT. Encoded protein: CASTPRPAVWNTQYF. The chain employs TRBV19 and TRBJ2-3; D unresolved. The V and J ends lost 7 bases and 7 bases respectively, with 21 bases between them. The CDR3 has 15 residues. Germline lookup yields CDR1 LNHDA and CDR2 SQIVND (reference sequence).

This clonotype has at least ten counts. This sequence joins TRBV12-3 or TRBV12-4 and TRBJ2-4; 7 bases are shared with TRBD1. The CDR3 sequence is 15 residues long. V trimming: 1 base; J trimming: 6 bases; junction bases outside the gene matches: 6. The CDR3 coding sequence is TGTGCCAGCAGTTTAGATGTAGGGGGCAGAAACATTCAGTACTTC. It encodes CASSLDVGGRNIQYF.

The sample holds many counts of this clonotype. V usage is TRBV28 and J usage is TRBJ2-5, with TRBD1 identical over 7 bases. Trimming took 2 bases from V and 2 from J; bases not matched to a gene: 5. The CDR3 length is 15 residues. Germline V gene sequence: CDR1 MDHEN, CDR2 SYDVKM. The CDR3 DNA is TGTGCCAGCAGTTTACGAGGGGGCGAACAAGAGACCCAGTACTTC. Its protein product is CASSLRGGEQETQYF.

This clonotype has ten or more counts. The J gene is TRBJ1-3, the V gene TRBV29-1; D is uncertain. V was trimmed by 5 bases and J by 0 bases, leaving 8 bases between them. The length of the CDR3 is 13 residues. CDR1 is SQVTM and CDR2 is ANQGSEA in the germline V gene. Here the CDR3 DNA reads TGCAGCGTTTCTAAAAGCTCTGGAAACACCATATATTTT. It yields the protein CSVSKSSGNTIYF.

This clonotype was recorded many times. The rearrangement links TRBV5-4 to TRBJ2-1, with D possibly matching TRBD2 (6 bases). Looked up from germline, CDR1 is SGHNT and CDR2 is YYREEE (reference sequence). Trimming removed 0 bases from V and 4 bases from J, with 14 bases in between. The CDR3 length is 16 residues. This chain's CDR3 is CASSLAKIGGYNEQFF. CDR3 bases: TGTGCCAGCAGCTTGGCCAAAATCGGGGGTTACAATGAGCAGTTCTTC. The whole variable domain, remainder taken from reference TRBV5-4 and TRBJ2-1, is ETGVTQSPTHLIKTRGQQVTLRCSSQSGHNTVSWYQQALGQGPQFIFQYYREEENGRGNFPPRFSGLQFPNYSSELNVNALELDDSALYLCASSLAKIGGYNEQFFGPGTRLTVL.

This clonotype has a handful of counts. The chain links TRBV30 to TRBJ2-4; a possible D gene is TRBD1 (6 bases). Germline V lookup: CDR1 GTSNPN, CDR2 SVGIG (reference sequence). V lost 0 bases, J lost 0 bases, and 15 bases lay in between. The CDR3 length is 17 residues. CDR3 region: CAWSVPGQPLAKNIQYF. Here the CDR3 DNA reads TGTGCCTGGAGTGTACCCGGACAGCCGCTAGCCAAAAACATTCAGTACTTC.